This T cell receptor (beta chain) was sequenced during a study of shared clonotypes between healthy human individuals. Study in general: Participating donors consisted of a couple of women and a few men aged 18 to 49.

Selected positively for CCR7 and CD45RO-negative, naive CD8 cells excluded terminally differentiated effector memory CD45RA+ cells. CDR1 is MNHNY and CDR2 is SVGAGI in the germline V gene (reference sequence). V dropped 6 bases and J dropped 3 bases, with 18 bases sitting between them. The CDR3 runs 15 residues. Researchers divided each subset's genomic DNA evenly across several immunoSEQ plates. Profiling relied on immunoSEQ multiplex PCR, and the TCRdb table lists in-frame clones only, not all of them. The data hold millions of clones, with about 95% observed a single time. Concerning this clone itself: Its target is unknown.

General study findings and limits: The genetic and exposure-history diversity represented was limited by few donors. Clonotypes shared by all four donors outscored non-shared clonotypes in generation probability.

This TCR was recovered from a man aged 18 to 30 in good health. The chain is built from TRBV6-6 and TRBJ2-7; D is possibly TRBD2 (6 bases). Sequenced sample: naive CD8+ T cells sorted from blood. CDR3 bases: TGTGCCAGCAGCTTCGCTACAGGAGGGCACTACGAGCAGTACTTC. Protein sequence: CASSFATGGHYEQYF.